The 12 T cell receptor beta chains in this list originate from one sample, sequenced in a study of blood T cell repertoires in COVID-19. Here immunoSEQ multiplex PCR was the method, and the copy in TCRdb shows in-frame clones only, minus some. This sample has tens of thousands of clones, with 84% found just once. Sequences were obtained from peripheral blood. These receptors were collected from a man aged 50-60 years with active or convalescent COVID-19.

The CDR3 nucleotides read TGTGCCAGCAGTGAATACGGGGGGCAGGGCACCATATATTTT. Translating gives CASSEYGGQGTIYF. The chain recombines TRBV25-1 with TRBJ1-3; maybe TRBD1 (6 bases). V was shortened by 0 bases and J by 9 bases, with 12 bases between the two germline ends. Germline CDR1 reads MGHDK; CDR2 reads SYGVNS. The CDR3 is 14 amino acids.

The chain has TRBV12-5 and TRBJ2-1; D might be TRBD2 (6 bases). V was trimmed by 6 bases and J by 7 bases, leaving 19 bases between them. The CDR3 covers 15 residues. Germline V lookup: CDR1 LGHNT, CDR2 FRNRAP. The CDR3 nucleotides are TGTGCTAGTGGCCGGGGACTTATCATATGGAATGAGCAGTTCTTC. Amino acid sequence: CASGRGLIIWNEQFF.

The V gene is TRBV11-3, the J gene TRBJ1-1; 7 bases match TRBD1. Losses at the gene ends were 5 bases for V and 0 bases for J; bases not matched to a gene: 3. Germline assignment: CDR1 SGHNT and CDR2 YENEEA. This CDR3 region has 14 residues. CDR3 in amino acids: CASSLGGVNTEAFF. The CDR3, as DNA: TGTGCCAGCAGCCTAGGGGGCGTGAACACTGAAGCTTTCTTT.

The chain combines TRBV19 with TRBJ1-2; D is uncertain. Trimming took 0 bases from V and 7 from J, leaving 15 bases between them. Looked up from germline, CDR1 is LNHDA and CDR2 is SQIVND (reference sequence). The CDR3 contains 15 residues. The CDR3 coding sequence is TGTGCCAGTAGTATAGATAAGTCGGAGAGGAGTGGCTACACCTTC. Protein product: CASSIDKSERSGYTF.

The chain joins TRBV12-3 or TRBV12-4 to TRBJ1-2; possible D gene TRBD1, 5 bases. V lost 7 bases and J lost 4, with 13 bases in between. The CDR3 length is 13 residues. This CDR3 is CASTWAGGYGYTF. The CDR3 region has the DNA TGTGCCAGCACTTGGGCGGGGGGCTATGGCTACACCTTC.

This clone was seen only once. Here the CDR3 DNA reads TGTGCCAGCAGCCAAGGCGGGGGGGCCACCGGGGAGCTGTTTTTT. Residues: CASSQGGGATGELFF. The chain joins TRBV14 to TRBJ2-2; TRBD2 aligns across 9 bases. The CDR3 sequence is 15 residues long. Trimming at V came to 1 base and at J to 4 bases, leaving 1 base not matched to a gene. Germline V gives CDR1 SGHDN, CDR2 FVKESK.

This clone was observed a few times. The chain recombines TRBV7-9 with TRBJ1-5, with 7 nucleotides matching TRBD1. CDR1 and CDR2 (germline): SEHNR, FQNEAQ (reference sequence). The ends lost 5 bases at V and 4 bases at J; junction bases unmatched: 5. CDR3 length equals 14 residues. This CDR3 reads CASSADRVNQPQHF. The CDR3 DNA reads TGTGCCAGCAGCGCAGACAGGGTTAATCAGCCCCAGCATTTT.

The CDR3 coding sequence is TGCGCCAGCAGCTTGTTAGCGGACGAAAAACTGTTTTTT. Translation: CASSLLADEKLFF. V and J are TRBV5-1 and TRBJ1-4; unclear D gene. CDR1 is SGHRS and CDR2 is YFSETQ in the germline V gene. This CDR3 comprises 13 residues. Deletions cut 1 base from V and 8 bases from J, with 9 bases between.

This clone was seen just once. The chain combines TRBV6-5 with TRBJ2-2; 7 nucleotides agree with TRBD1. CDR1 MNHEY and CDR2 SVGAGI come from the germline V gene. The J segment lost 8 bases and the V segment lost 4 bases, leaving 4 bases of the junction unmatched. The CDR3 totals 13 residues. For the CDR3, the DNA is TGTGCCAGCAGTTTAACAGGGGATGGGGAGCTGTTTTTT. Protein sequence: CASSLTGDGELFF.

V usage is TRBV5-4 and J usage is TRBJ2-1; possibly TRBD2 for D (6 bases). This CDR3 region has 15 residues. Germline CDR1 is SGHNT and CDR2 is YYREEE (reference sequence). V lost 0 bases, J lost 0 bases, and 7 bases lay in between. CDR3 DNA sequence: TGTGCCAGCAGCTTGGGCGGGGACTCCTACAATGAGCAGTTCTTC. Translating gives CASSLGGDSYNEQFF.

This clone occurred once. CDR3 nucleotide sequence: TGTGCCAGCAGCCAAGCGAAACATAGCGGGGGGGCCGGGGAGACCCAGTACTTC. Encoded protein: CASSQAKHSGGAGETQYF. The chain has TRBV3-1 (or the pseudogene TRBV3-2) and TRBJ2-5, with TRBD2 identical over 11 bases. Germline values: CDR1 LGHDT, CDR2 YNNKEL (reference sequence). The CDR3 totals 18 residues. The V gene end was trimmed by 1 base and the J gene end by 5 bases; junction bases not matched to a gene: 12.

CDR3 residues: CASSEYQGAGGYTF. The CDR3 DNA is TGTGCCAGCAGTGAATATCAGGGGGCGGGTGGCTACACCTTC. This sequence joins TRBV25-1 and TRBJ1-2; 8 bases match TRBD1. The CDR3 is made up of 14 amino acids. The germline V gene encodes CDR1 MGHDK and CDR2 SYGVNS. Trimming removed 0 bases from V and 7 bases from J; junction bases left unmatched: 4.